This T cell receptor beta chain comes out of a study of blood T cells in healthy people across ages. Sample-barcoded 5' priming and a J-beta primer mix drove a second PCR of roughly 6 to 12 cycles. TCRdb independently ran MiXCR on the 5' RACE reads; one entry per CDR3 protein. Altogether around 1,000,000 distinct CDR3 sequences are present, approximately 25% being singletons, with the ten largest covering around 0.75%. The CDR3 contains 13 residues. The germline V gene has CDR1 SGHVS and CDR2 FNYEAQ. V lost 5 bases to trimming and J lost 3 bases, with 10 bases between them. This clonotype was recorded only once. The sample was also reused in another study, on T cells of mothers and their children.

The sample was blood. The chain joins TRBV7-6 to TRBJ2-5; D is undetermined. This clonotype was sampled from a girl aged 2 to 9 in good health. The CDR3 sequence is CASSPLRKETQYF. The DNA of the CDR3 is TGTGCCAGCAGCCCACTTCGGAAAGAGACCCAGTACTTC.